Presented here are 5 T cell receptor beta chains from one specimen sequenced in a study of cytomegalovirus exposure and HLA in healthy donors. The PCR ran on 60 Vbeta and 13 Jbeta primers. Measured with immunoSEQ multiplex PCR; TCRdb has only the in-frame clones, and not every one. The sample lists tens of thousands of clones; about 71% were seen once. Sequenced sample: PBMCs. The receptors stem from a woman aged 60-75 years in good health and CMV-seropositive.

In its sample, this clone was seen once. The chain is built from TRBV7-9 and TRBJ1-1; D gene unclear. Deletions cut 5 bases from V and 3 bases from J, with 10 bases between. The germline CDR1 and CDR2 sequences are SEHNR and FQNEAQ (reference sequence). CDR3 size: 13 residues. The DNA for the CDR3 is TGTGCCAGCAGCCCGAGGAGGTACACTGAAGCTTTCTTT. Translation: CASSPRRYTEAFF.

The CDR3 reads CAWSGDSELIFIHF. In DNA form, the CDR3 reads TGTGCCTGGAGTGGGGACAGTGAGCTAATTTTTATCCACTTT. The V and J genes are TRBV30 and TRBJ1-6; 7 positions agree with TRBD1. The CDR3 totals 14 residues. The germline gives CDR1 GTSNPN, CDR2 SVGIG (reference sequence). Trimming removed 1 base from V and 17 bases from J; junction bases left unmatched: 14.

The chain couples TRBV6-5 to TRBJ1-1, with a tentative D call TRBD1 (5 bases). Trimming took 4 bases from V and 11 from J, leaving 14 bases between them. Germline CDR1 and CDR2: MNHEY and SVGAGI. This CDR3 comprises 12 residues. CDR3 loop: CASSSQGPTAFF. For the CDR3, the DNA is TGTGCCAGCAGTTCCCAGGGTCCTACGGCTTTCTTT.

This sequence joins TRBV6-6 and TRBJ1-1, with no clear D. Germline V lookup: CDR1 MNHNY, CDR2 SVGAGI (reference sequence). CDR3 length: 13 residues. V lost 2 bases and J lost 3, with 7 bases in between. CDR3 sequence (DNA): TGTGCCAGCAGTTACACTGCCTACACTGAAGCTTTCTTT. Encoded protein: CASSYTAYTEAFF.

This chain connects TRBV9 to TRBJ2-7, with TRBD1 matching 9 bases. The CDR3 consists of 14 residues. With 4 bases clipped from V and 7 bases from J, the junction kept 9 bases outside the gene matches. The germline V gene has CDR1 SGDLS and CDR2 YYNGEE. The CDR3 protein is CASSPGQGIGEQYF. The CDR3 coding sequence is TGTGCCAGCAGCCCGGGACAGGGTATAGGGGAGCAGTACTTC.